The clone carrying this T cell receptor (beta chain) was observed many times. A single record per CDR3 protein comes from TCRdb applying MiXCR to the reads. The sample holds 5,800 or so distinct CDR3 sequences, 9.5% seen once. The V gene's germline CDR1 is SQVTM and CDR2 ANQGSEA. The CDR3 contains 15 residues. J lost 5 bases, V lost 7 bases, and 11 bases had no gene match. The chain recombines TRBV29-1 with TRBJ2-5; 12 bases map to TRBD2. The origin of this receptor is a human donor with rheumatoid arthritis. Sequences were obtained from CD4+ T cells from synovial fluid. In DNA, the CDR3 is TGCAGCGCCCCCGTCGGGACTAGCGGGCTCGAGACCCAGTACTTC. Amino acids: CSAPVGTSGLETQYF.